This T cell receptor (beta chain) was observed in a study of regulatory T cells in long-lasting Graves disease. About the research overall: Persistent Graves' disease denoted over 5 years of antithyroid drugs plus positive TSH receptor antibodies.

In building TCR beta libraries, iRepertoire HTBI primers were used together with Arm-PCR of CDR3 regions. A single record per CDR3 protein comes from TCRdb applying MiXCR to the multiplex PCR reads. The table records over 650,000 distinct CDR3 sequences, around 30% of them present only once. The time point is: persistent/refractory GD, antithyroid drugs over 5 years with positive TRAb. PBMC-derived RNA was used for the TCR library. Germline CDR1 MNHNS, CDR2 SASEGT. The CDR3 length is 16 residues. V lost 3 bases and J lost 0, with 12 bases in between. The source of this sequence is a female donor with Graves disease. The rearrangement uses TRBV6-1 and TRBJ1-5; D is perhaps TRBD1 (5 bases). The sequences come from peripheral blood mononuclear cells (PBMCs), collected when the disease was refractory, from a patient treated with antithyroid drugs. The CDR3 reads CASSDGQAYSNQPQHF. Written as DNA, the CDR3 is TGTGCCAGCAGTGACGGACAAGCTTATAGCAATCAGCCCCAGCATTTT.